Listed here are 17 T cell receptor beta chains from one sample, sequenced in a study of T cell responses to AZD1222 COVID-19 vaccine. The table came from immunoSEQ multiplex PCR; TCRdb's copy has only in-frame clones and leaves some out. The sample holds roughly 150,000 clones, around 90% seen once. The source material was peripheral blood, sampled on day 0 of AZD1222 vaccination. All receptors come from an adult in good health.

V gene TRBV11-2 combines with J gene TRBJ1-6, with D perhaps TRBD1 (6 bases). The CDR3 totals 15 residues. The V gene's germline CDR1 is SGHAT and CDR2 FQNNGV. V lost 3 bases, J lost 9 bases, and 15 bases lay in between. As DNA, the CDR3 is TGTGCCAGCAGCTTGATGCTTAGGGACATTTCACCCCTCCACTTT. Protein sequence: CASSLMLRDISPLHF.

Note on this clone: The junction differs from germline at one of its ends, possibly a read error. V and J are TRBV7-9 and TRBJ1-1; 10 bases match TRBD1. Germline CDR1 is SEHNR and CDR2 is FQNEAQ (reference sequence). This CDR3 has 12 amino acids. The chain's CDR3 is CASSPYLGQGDF. In nucleotides, the CDR3 is TGTGCCAGCAGCCCATACCTTGGACAGGGGGATTTT.

The chain combines TRBV6-2 or TRBV6-3 with TRBJ2-2, with TRBD2 matching 7 bases. The CDR3 extends over 15 amino acids. V shed 5 bases, J shed 6 bases, and the junction held 9 bases outside the gene matches. Germline CDR1 reads MNHEY; CDR2 reads SVGEGT. The CDR3 is CASSPTRTRSGELFF. The DNA of the CDR3 is TGTGCCAGCAGTCCCACCCGGACTAGGTCCGGGGAGCTGTTTTTT.

The chain is built from TRBV7-2 and TRBJ2-7; 7 bases line up with TRBD1. V lost 5 bases to trimming and J lost 3 bases; unmatched junction nucleotides: 7. The CDR3 has 14 amino acids. CDR1 SGHTA and CDR2 FQGNSA come from the germline V gene. CDR3 region: CASSRGQVGYEQYF. The CDR3 DNA is TGTGCCAGCAGCCGCGGACAGGTGGGCTACGAGCAGTACTTC.

The V and J genes are TRBV30 and TRBJ1-2; unclear D gene. Deletions cut 4 bases from V and 4 bases from J, with 7 bases between. The CDR3 covers 11 residues. Germline V CDR1 and CDR2: GTSNPN, SVGIG (reference sequence). CDR3 nucleotide sequence: TGTGCCTGGACACGTAGCTATGGCTACACCTTC. Amino acid sequence: CAWTRSYGYTF.

The CDR3 protein is CASSRDRGRLGEQFF. CDR3 DNA sequence: TGTGCCAGCAGCCGGGACAGGGGACGTCTAGGTGAGCAGTTCTTC. The chain is built from TRBV11-2 and TRBJ2-1; 10 nucleotides match TRBD1. CDR1 and CDR2 from the germline V gene are SGHAT and FQNNGV. CDR3 length: 15 residues. V trimming: 5 bases; J trimming: 9 bases; junction bases outside the gene matches: 10.

The V and J genes are TRBV4-2 and TRBJ2-7; 10 bases align to TRBD1. The CDR3 is 16 amino acids. V shed 3 bases, J shed 5 bases, and the junction held 10 bases outside the gene matches. The germline gives CDR1 LGHNA, CDR2 YNFKEQ. The CDR3 region is CASSHQLGTGVNEQYF. CDR3 nucleotide sequence: TGTGCCAGCAGCCACCAACTGGGGACAGGGGTTAACGAGCAGTACTTC.

On this clone itself: Other DNA sequences within the sample encode an identical CDR3. V gene TRBV18 combines with J gene TRBJ2-5, with D uncertain. V shed 3 bases and J shed 2 bases, with 7 bases lying between them. Looked up from germline, CDR1 is KGHSH and CDR2 is LQKENI. The CDR3 consists of 13 residues. CDR3 sequence: CASSPGLQETQYF. The CDR3, as DNA: TGTGCCAGCTCACCTGGCTTACAAGAGACCCAGTACTTC.

J is TRBJ2-1 and V is TRBV6-5; TRBD2 aligns across 9 bases. This CDR3 comprises 15 residues. The trim removed 0 bases at V and 6 bases at J, leaving 3 bases unmatched. Germline V lookup: CDR1 MNHEY, CDR2 SVGAGI. DNA for the CDR3: TGTGCCAGCAGTTACTCTGGCGGGAGGGTCAATGAGCAGTTCTTC. This translates into CASSYSGGRVNEQFF.

This sequence joins TRBV5-4 and TRBJ2-7, with TRBD2 matching 11 bases. CDR3 size: 15 residues. Germline V gene sequence: CDR1 SGHNT, CDR2 YYREEE (reference sequence). Trimming removed 3 bases from V and 5 bases from J; junction bases left unmatched: 7. For the CDR3, the DNA is TGTGCCAGCAGCTCCGGGACTAGCGGTTCCCACGAGCAGTACTTC. Translated, it gives CASSSGTSGSHEQYF.

V and J are TRBV5-1 and TRBJ1-3; 7 bases are a match to TRBD1. Germline V gives CDR1 SGHRS, CDR2 YFSETQ. V lost 3 bases to trimming and J lost 0 bases; unmatched junction nucleotides: 6. This CDR3 contains 16 residues. In DNA form, the CDR3 reads TGCGCCAGCAGCTACTCTCGGACAGGCTCTGGAAACACCATATATTTT. As protein: CASSYSRTGSGNTIYF.

DNA of the CDR3: TGTGCCATCAGTGCCCCAGTGGTCTACGAGCAGTACTTC. As protein: CAISAPVVYEQYF. V is TRBV10-3 and J is TRBJ2-7; D remains ambiguous. CDR1 and CDR2 from the germline V gene are ENHRY and SYGVKD. The CDR3 has 13 amino acids. V was clipped by 4 bases and J by 3 bases, with 10 bases between them.

The rearrangement links TRBV3-1 (or the pseudogene TRBV3-2) to TRBJ2-1; D tentatively reads TRBD1 or TRBD2 (6 bases each). Trimming took off 0 bases at V and 4 bases at J, with 10 bases between the two ends. CDR3 length: 15 residues. Germline values: CDR1 LGHDT, CDR2 YNNKEL (reference sequence). The CDR3 spells CASSQEWGAYNEQFF. The DNA for the CDR3 is TGTGCCAGCAGCCAAGAATGGGGGGCTTACAATGAGCAGTTCTTC.

The chain couples TRBV10-1 to TRBJ2-4, with 8 bases that match TRBD1. Trimming took 6 bases from V and 5 from J; bases not matched to a gene: 3. The CDR3 runs 13 residues. Germline V gives CDR1 WNHNN, CDR2 SYGVQD (reference sequence). CDR3 DNA: TGCGCCAGCAGCGCGACAGGGGAAAACATTCAGTACTTC. Protein: CASSATGENIQYF.

The chain is built from TRBV18 and TRBJ1-1; D call uncertain. With 2 bases removed from V and 6 bases from J, the gap between germline ends came to 16 bases. The CDR3 consists of 15 residues. Germline loops: CDR1 KGHSH, CDR2 LQKENI. The CDR3 loop reads CASSPNRQSQAEAFF. DNA of the CDR3: TGTGCCAGCTCACCAAATAGGCAGAGTCAGGCTGAAGCTTTCTTT.

This clone appeared once. J is TRBJ2-1 and V is TRBV30, with D perhaps TRBD1 (5 bases). V lost 1 base and J 6 bases, leaving 13 bases between the germline ends. The germline gives CDR1 GTSNPN, CDR2 SVGIG (reference sequence). This CDR3 spans 14 amino acids. CDR3 in DNA: TGTGCCTGGAGTGGGACACATAGGAGCAATGAGCAGTTCTTC. Amino acids: CAWSGTHRSNEQFF.

J is TRBJ1-4 and V is TRBV6-1; D perhaps matches TRBD1 (6 bases). Trimming took 3 bases from V and 3 from J, leaving 11 bases between them. Germline V gives CDR1 MNHNS, CDR2 SASEGT. The CDR3 covers 15 residues. The DNA of the CDR3 is TGTGCCAGCAGTGATACAGGGTCCTCTAATGAAAAACTGTTTTTT. Its protein product is CASSDTGSSNEKLFF.